The T cell receptor beta chain described here comes from a study of cytomegalovirus exposure and HLA in healthy donors. Findings and caveats of the study: An analysis done earlier found most TCR beta V segments productive about 90% or about 30% of the time.

The PCR ran on 60 Vbeta and 13 Jbeta primers. Some clones are missing from TCRdb's copy, which holds only in-frame ones; the method was immunoSEQ multiplex PCR. The sample has roughly 100,000 clones, just over 75% seen once; the top ten hold over 8%. Note on this clone: Its antigen is not known.

Nominal health characterized the donors when sampled, though unrecorded immune exposures were likely. The CDR3 length is 14 residues. V lost 4 bases, J lost 8 bases, and 15 bases lay in between. Germline CDR1 MGHRA, CDR2 YSYEKL. The clonotype was recovered from a man aged 40-55 years in good health and CMV-seropositive. The sample taken for sequencing was PBMCs. The chain links TRBV4-1 to TRBJ2-1; maybe TRBD1 (7 bases). The CDR3 reads CASSLRQGGDEQFF. The CDR3 coding sequence is TGCGCCAGCAGCCTTCGACAGGGCGGGGATGAGCAGTTCTTC.